Below are 27 T cell receptor beta chains sequenced from a single sample in a study of blood T cell repertoires in COVID-19. This table comes from immunoSEQ multiplex PCR, and its TCRdb copy is limited to in-frame clones, with some not included. The repertoire holds 85,000 to 130,000 clones, with more than 80% as singletons. Sequences were obtained from peripheral blood. All receptors come from a man in his sixties with acute or convalescent COVID-19.

The CDR3 DNA is TGCAGCGTTAGAGGACAGGGTGAGGGTCTGGTCAATGAGCAGTTCTTC. Translation gives CSVRGQGEGLVNEQFF. This rearrangement joins TRBV29-1 to TRBJ2-1; TRBD1 matches at 8 bases. This CDR3 is built from 16 residues. After removal of 5 bases from V and 6 bases from J, the junction contained 15 bases not matched to a gene. Germline values: CDR1 SQVTM, CDR2 ANQGSEA.

The V and J genes are TRBV7-6 and TRBJ2-7; 7 bases align to TRBD1. Germline assignment: CDR1 SGHVS and CDR2 FNYEAQ. The CDR3 contains 15 residues. V was clipped by 6 bases and J by 0 bases; unmatched bases: 8. CDR3 in amino acids: CASSFDRVSSYEQYF. As DNA, the CDR3 is TGTGCCAGCAGTTTCGACAGGGTGAGCTCCTACGAGCAGTACTTC.

The chain combines TRBV5-6 with TRBJ2-7, with D possibly matching TRBD1 (5 bases). The CDR3 sequence is 13 residues long. CDR1 is SGHDT, CDR2 YYEEEE, per germline. V gave up 3 bases and J gave up 1 base, with 8 bases separating them. Here the CDR3 reads CASSYDSSYEQYV. The CDR3, as DNA: TGTGCCAGCAGCTACGACAGTTCCTACGAGCAGTACGTC.

The chain has TRBV5-1 and TRBJ1-4; the match to TRBD1 covers 10 bases. The CDR3 is made up of 14 amino acids. V lost 4 bases to trimming and J lost 5 bases; unmatched junction nucleotides: 2. Germline CDR1 and CDR2: SGHRS and YFSETQ. The chain's CDR3 is CASSRTGGNEKLFF. The CDR3 nucleotides read TGCGCCAGCAGCAGGACAGGGGGAAATGAAAAACTGTTTTTT.

This chain uses TRBV28 with TRBJ2-1; D is unresolved. Trimming removed 5 bases at V and 4 bases at J, with 9 bases between. The length of the CDR3 is 13 residues. Germline CDR1 is MDHEN and CDR2 is SYDVKM. The CDR3 DNA reads TGTGCCAGCAGTCGCGACTTTTACAATGAGCAGTTCTTC. Protein product: CASSRDFYNEQFF. Full variable domain (outside the CDR3, taken from reference TRBV28 and TRBJ2-1): DVKVTQSSRYLVKRTGEKVFLECVQDMDHENMFWYRQDPGLGLRLIYFSYDVKMKEKGDIPEGYSVSREKKERFSLILESASTNQTSMYLCASSRDFYNEQFFGPGTRLTVL.

This chain joins TRBV20-1 and TRBJ2-7, with TRBD2 identical over 10 bases. In germline, CDR1 is DFQATT, CDR2 SNEGSKA (reference sequence). V gave up 6 bases and J gave up 6 bases; unmatched junction bases: 2. The CDR3 extends over 11 amino acids. CDR3 in DNA: TGCAGTGCCAGACTAGCGGGCGAGCAGTACTTC. This codes for CSARLAGEQYF.

This chain connects TRBV19 to TRBJ2-4; a weak D match, TRBD2 (5 bases). The V gene's germline CDR1 is LNHDA and CDR2 SQIVND (reference sequence). The CDR3 covers 14 residues. Trimming shortened V by 4 bases and J by 8 bases, and 15 bases separated the two germline ends. CDR3 nucleotide sequence: TGTGCCAGTAGTACCTCGGGGAGAGAGGACATTCAGTACTTC. This gives the protein CASSTSGREDIQYF.

V usage is TRBV6-2 or TRBV6-3 and J usage is TRBJ2-1; D may be TRBD2 (5 bases). Germline V gene sequence: CDR1 MNHEY, CDR2 SVGEGT. Between the trimmed V and J ends, which lost 0 bases and 5 bases, there was a span of 14 bases. This CDR3 contains 16 residues. CDR3 DNA sequence: TGTGCCAGCAGTTACTCTTGGATCACAGCGGACAATGAGCAGTTCTTC. This sequence encodes CASSYSWITADNEQFF.

Only a few counts were recorded for this clone. V and J are TRBV5-5 and TRBJ1-5, with D perhaps matching TRBD1 (5 bases). The V end was cut by 3 bases, the J end by 6 bases, with 16 bases between. This CDR3 has 15 amino acids. CDR1 SGHKS and CDR2 YYEKEE come from the germline V gene (reference sequence). The CDR3, as DNA: TGTGCCAGCAGCTCAGACCCGCCGGGGGGTCAGCCCCAGCATTTT. Residues: CASSSDPPGGQPQHF.

The V and J genes are TRBV11-3 and TRBJ2-3, with D perhaps matching TRBD1 (6 bases). The CDR3 length is 16 residues. Trimming cost V 2 bases and J 0 bases, with 12 bases left between them. CDR1 SGHNT and CDR2 YENEEA come from the germline V gene. The CDR3 DNA is TGTGCCAGCAGCTTATGGGCAGGGGTTAGCACAGATACGCAGTATTTT. Encoded protein: CASSLWAGVSTDTQYF.

This clone was counted only a few times. The rearrangement joins TRBV2 to TRBJ2-5; D is unresolved. This CDR3 has 12 residues. The germline gives CDR1 SNHLY, CDR2 FYNNEI. Trimming took off 7 bases at V and 4 bases at J, with 10 bases between the two ends. CDR3 amino acids: CASMGTGETQYF. CDR3 nucleotide sequence: TGTGCCAGCATGGGCACCGGAGAGACCCAGTACTTC.

The gene calls are TRBV12-3 or TRBV12-4 and TRBJ1-1, with a tentative D call TRBD1 (5 bases). Trimming took 3 bases from V and 7 from J, leaving 9 bases between them. The CDR3 consists of 12 residues. CDR3 coding DNA: TGTGCCAGCAGTTTTGACAGAGGTGAAGCTTTCTTT. It is translated as CASSFDRGEAFF.

This chain connects TRBV6-5 to TRBJ1-6; 8 nucleotides align to TRBD1. The trim removed 7 bases at V and 6 bases at J, leaving 8 bases unmatched. Germline V lookup: CDR1 MNHEY, CDR2 SVGAGI. The CDR3 consists of 15 residues. The CDR3 protein is CASTRTGSGNSPLHF. CDR3 DNA sequence: TGTGCCAGCACCCGGACAGGGTCGGGTAATTCACCCCTCCACTTT.

The chain recombines TRBV28 with TRBJ1-1, with D possibly TRBD1 on 6 matching bases. In germline, CDR1 is MDHEN, CDR2 SYDVKM. The CDR3 totals 14 residues. Trimming left V 6 bases short and J 4 bases short, with 15 bases between. CDR3: CASRSPGETTEAFF. CDR3 coding DNA: TGTGCCAGCAGGAGCCCAGGGGAGACCACTGAAGCTTTCTTT.

The chain links TRBV18 to TRBJ2-5; D is uncertain. Trimming cost V 2 bases and J 3 bases, with 16 bases left between them. Germline CDR1 and CDR2: KGHSH and LQKENI. CDR3 length equals 16 residues. The CDR3 is CASSPFGLLSKETQYF. The CDR3 region has the DNA TGTGCCAGCTCACCATTCGGGTTACTGAGCAAAGAGACCCAGTACTTC.

This chain links TRBV20-1 with TRBJ2-3, with a weak D call TRBD2 (5 bases). V gave up 3 bases and J gave up 9 bases, with 22 bases separating them. CDR3 size: 15 residues. Germline V gives CDR1 DFQATT, CDR2 SNEGSKA (reference sequence). CDR3 sequence: CSASSEGEVWKTQYF. In nucleotides, the CDR3 is TGCAGTGCTAGTAGCGAGGGTGAGGTCTGGAAAACGCAGTATTTT.

The CDR3 region is CASSAEGQGGYEQYF. The CDR3 DNA is TGTGCCAGCAGCGCAGAAGGACAGGGGGGTTACGAGCAGTACTTC. The V call is TRBV5-4, the J call TRBJ2-7, with TRBD1 matching over 10 bases. The CDR3 loop spans 15 amino acids. Germline V gene data show CDR1 as SGHNT and CDR2 as YYREEE (reference sequence). V shed 4 bases and J 4 bases; nucleotides not matched to a gene: 8.

The chain combines TRBV19 with TRBJ1-2; D unclear. Germline assignment: CDR1 LNHDA and CDR2 SQIVND (reference sequence). V lost 1 base and J 4 bases, leaving 10 bases between the germline ends. CDR3 size: 14 residues. The CDR3 DNA reads TGTGCCAGTAGTATAGTTGGAGGGTCCTATGGCTACACCTTC. Amino acid sequence: CASSIVGGSYGYTF.

The rearrangement joins TRBV18 to TRBJ2-7; weak D call: TRBD2 (6 bases). The germline V gene has CDR1 KGHSH and CDR2 LQKENI. Trimming shortened V by 8 bases and J by 2 bases, and 19 bases separated the two germline ends. The CDR3 contains 15 residues. The CDR3 DNA reads TGTGCCAGCCGTGTTTCGGGACTCCACACCTACGAGCAGTACTTC. Translating it yields CASRVSGLHTYEQYF.

The chain carries TRBV5-1 and TRBJ2-7, with a weak D call TRBD2 (6 bases). Trimming pared 4 bases from V and 4 bases from J, leaving 15 bases between. Germline CDR1 is SGHRS and CDR2 is YFSETQ. This CDR3 comprises 14 residues. The chain's CDR3 is CASSTDWRGYEQYF. Written as DNA, the CDR3 is TGCGCCAGCAGCACGGACTGGAGGGGATACGAGCAGTACTTC.

In its sample, this clone was seen once. This chain uses TRBV27 with TRBJ1-2, with D tentatively TRBD1 (6 bases). The CDR3 has 14 amino acids. Germline CDR1 and CDR2: MNHEY and SMNVEV (reference sequence). V lost 6 bases to trimming and J lost 6 bases, with 17 bases between them. The CDR3 spells CASRPRGGADGYTF. The CDR3 DNA reads as TGTGCCAGCAGACCGAGAGGGGGGGCCGATGGCTACACCTTC.

This clone was observed many times. The rearrangement links TRBV10-1 to TRBJ2-3; D is perhaps TRBD2 (6 bases). The V gene lost 2 bases and the J gene lost 3 bases, with 6 bases spanning the gap. CDR3 length: 13 residues. Per germline, CDR1 WNHNN and CDR2 SYGVQD (reference sequence). The CDR3 nucleotides read TGCGCCAGCAGTGAGGCGGGAACAGATACGCAGTATTTT. Protein sequence: CASSEAGTDTQYF.

The chain carries TRBV29-1 and TRBJ2-7; D might be TRBD1 (6 bases). V lost 7 bases and J lost 3, with 16 bases in between. The CDR3 is made up of 13 amino acids. Germline V CDR1 and CDR2: SQVTM, ANQGSEA. CDR3 protein: CSAQPTGIYEQYF. The CDR3 DNA is TGCAGCGCCCAACCGACAGGAATCTACGAGCAGTACTTC.

The table lists this clone with a count of one. This rearrangement joins TRBV6-5 to TRBJ2-7; 8 bases fit TRBD2. The CDR3 has 15 residues. The trim removed 6 bases at V and 1 base at J, leaving 8 bases unmatched. Per germline, CDR1 MNHEY and CDR2 SVGAGI. CDR3 residues: CASSPSGSVSYEQYV. The DNA for the CDR3 is TGTGCCAGCAGCCCCAGCGGGAGTGTGTCCTACGAGCAGTACGTC.

The chain's CDR3 is CASSIDGLNKRTF. Written as DNA, the CDR3 is TGTGCCAGCAGCATTGACGGTCTAAATAAGCGCACCTTC. The chain combines TRBV6-6 with TRBJ1-2; no clear D. CDR3 size: 13 residues. Germline values: CDR1 MNHNY, CDR2 SVGAGI (reference sequence). V was trimmed by 6 bases and J by 13 bases, leaving 21 bases between them.

V usage is TRBV24-1 and J usage is TRBJ1-2; no reliable D call. Germline CDR1 KGHDR, CDR2 SFDVKD. V was shortened by 5 bases and J by 4 bases, with 10 bases between the two germline ends. The CDR3 consists of 13 residues. The CDR3 is CATSAPGVYGYTF. The CDR3 nucleotides are TGTGCCACCAGTGCCCCGGGAGTCTATGGCTACACCTTC.

The chain couples TRBV21-1 to TRBJ2-7; the D call of TRBD1 is as the table states it, not checked on the DNA. TRBV21-1 constitutes a pseudogene. The CDR3 spans 12 residues. In DNA form, the CDR3 reads TGTGCCACGGACACAGGTAAGTACGAGCAGTACGTC. Protein product: CATDTGKYEQYV.